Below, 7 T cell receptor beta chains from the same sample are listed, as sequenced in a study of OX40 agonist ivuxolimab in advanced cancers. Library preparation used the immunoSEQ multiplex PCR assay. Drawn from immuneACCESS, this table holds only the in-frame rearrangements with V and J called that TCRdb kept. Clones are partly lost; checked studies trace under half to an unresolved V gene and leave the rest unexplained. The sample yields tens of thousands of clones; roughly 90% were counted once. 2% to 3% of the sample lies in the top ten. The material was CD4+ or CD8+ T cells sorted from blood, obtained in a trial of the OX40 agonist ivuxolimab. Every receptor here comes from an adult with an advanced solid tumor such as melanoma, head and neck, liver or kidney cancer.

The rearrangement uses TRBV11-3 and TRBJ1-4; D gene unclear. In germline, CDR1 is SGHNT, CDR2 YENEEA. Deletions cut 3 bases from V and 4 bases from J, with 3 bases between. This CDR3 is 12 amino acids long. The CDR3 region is CASSFYNEKLFF. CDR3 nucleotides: TGTGCCAGCAGCTTTTATAATGAAAAACTGTTTTTT.

The CDR3 sequence is CSVHRSYNEQFF. The CDR3 coding sequence is TGCAGCGTTCACAGATCCTACAATGAGCAGTTCTTC. The chain combines TRBV29-1 with TRBJ2-1, with D unresolved. Germline loops: CDR1 SQVTM, CDR2 ANQGSEA. V was pared by 5 bases and J by 1 base, with 6 bases between. The CDR3 extends over 12 amino acids.

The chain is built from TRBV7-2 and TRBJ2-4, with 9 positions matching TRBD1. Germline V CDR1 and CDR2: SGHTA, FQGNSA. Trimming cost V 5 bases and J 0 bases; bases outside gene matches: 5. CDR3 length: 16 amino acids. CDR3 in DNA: TGTGCCAGCAGCGAACAGGGGGCTGGAGCCAAAAACATTCAGTACTTC. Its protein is CASSEQGAGAKNIQYF.

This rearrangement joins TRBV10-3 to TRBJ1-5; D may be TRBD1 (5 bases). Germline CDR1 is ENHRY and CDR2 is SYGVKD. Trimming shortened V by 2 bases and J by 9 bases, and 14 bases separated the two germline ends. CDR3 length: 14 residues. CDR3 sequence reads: CAISERRGTWPQHF. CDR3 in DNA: TGTGCCATCAGTGAGAGACGGGGGACCTGGCCCCAGCATTTT.

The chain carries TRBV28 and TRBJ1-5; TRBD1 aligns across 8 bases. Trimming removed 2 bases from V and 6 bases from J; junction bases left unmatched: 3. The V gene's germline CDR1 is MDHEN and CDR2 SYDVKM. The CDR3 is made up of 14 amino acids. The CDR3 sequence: CASSLTGTGQPQHF. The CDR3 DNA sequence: TGTGCCAGCAGTTTAACGGGGACAGGTCAGCCCCAGCATTTT.

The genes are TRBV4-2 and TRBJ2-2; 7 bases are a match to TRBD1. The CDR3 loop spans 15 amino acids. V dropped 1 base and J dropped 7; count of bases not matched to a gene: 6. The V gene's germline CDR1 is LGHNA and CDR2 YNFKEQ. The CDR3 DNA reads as TGTGCCAGCAGCCAAGTGACAGGGAAGGTCGGGGAGCTGTTTTTT. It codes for CASSQVTGKVGELFF.

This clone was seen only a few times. The CDR3 loop is CAWSVQLNTEAFF. CDR3 nucleotides: TGTGCCTGGAGTGTACAGCTGAACACTGAAGCTTTCTTT. J is TRBJ1-1 and V is TRBV30, with D unclear. Per germline, CDR1 GTSNPN and CDR2 SVGIG (reference sequence). V was pared by 0 bases and J by 0 bases, with 5 bases between. The CDR3 has 13 residues.